This T cell receptor beta chain appears in the sequencing data of a study of T cell clones after liver transplantation. This table comes from immunoSEQ multiplex PCR, and its TCRdb copy is limited to in-frame clones, with some not included. The repertoire holds some 110,000 clones, with approximately 90% as singletons. This CDR3 is built from 14 residues. V was pared by 3 bases and J by 2 bases, with 12 bases between. Germline V gene data show CDR1 as SGHNT and CDR2 as YYREEE (reference sequence). The chain has TRBV5-4 and TRBJ2-7; tentatively, D is TRBD1 or TRBD2 (5 bases each). This material consisted of CD4+ T cells from blood, taken 12 months after liver transplant. This receptor was obtained from a human patient who received a liver transplant. These T cells may partly come from the graft donor. Here the CDR3 reads CASSSTGTTYEQYF. The CDR3 DNA sequence: TGTGCCAGCAGCTCAACTGGGACGACCTACGAGCAGTACTTC.